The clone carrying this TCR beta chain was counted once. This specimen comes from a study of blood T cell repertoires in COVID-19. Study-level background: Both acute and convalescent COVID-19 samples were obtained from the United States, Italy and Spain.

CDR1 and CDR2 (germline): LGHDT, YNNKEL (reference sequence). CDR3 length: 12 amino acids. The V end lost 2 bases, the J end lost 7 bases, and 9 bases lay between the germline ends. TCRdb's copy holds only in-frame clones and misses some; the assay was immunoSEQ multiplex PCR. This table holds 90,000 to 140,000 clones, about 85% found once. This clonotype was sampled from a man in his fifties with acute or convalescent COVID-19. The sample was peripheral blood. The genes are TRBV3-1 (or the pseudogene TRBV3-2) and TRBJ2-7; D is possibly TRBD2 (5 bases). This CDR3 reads CASSQSRGEQYF. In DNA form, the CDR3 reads TGTGCCAGCAGCCAAAGCAGAGGGGAGCAGTACTTC.